Listed below are T cell receptor beta chains from one sample, sequenced in a study of T-cell memory formation after mild COVID-19. In TCRdb, the 5' RACE reads were re-called with MiXCR into one record per CDR3 protein. The sample has under 600,000 distinct CDR3 sequences; about a fifth are singletons. Material for sequencing was PBMCs or a T cell subset sorted from them (not recorded which). All receptors come from an adult woman who had mild COVID-19 (a few samples of this study predate the infection). Cell type and time point are not known. The CDR3 runs from the conserved cysteine through the conserved F or W. D genes are given only for firm matches. Clone size is given for some rows only: seen once, a few or many times, or a class if the clone is expanded.

v_gene: TRBV6-5
j_gene: TRBJ1-2
d_gene: .
abundance: .
CDR3aa: CASSYSAQNYGYTF
CDR3nt: TGTGCCAGCAGTTACTCGGCCCAGAACTATGGCTACACCTTC

v_gene: TRBV3-2
j_gene: TRBJ1-5
d_gene: .
abundance: .
CDR3aa: CASSLTRDREQPQHF
CDR3nt: TGTGCCAGCAGCCTTACCCGGGACAGGGAACAGCCCCAGCATTTT

v_gene: TRBV9
j_gene: TRBJ2-7
d_gene: .
abundance: .
CDR3aa: CASSVGPRRSLMDEQYF
CDR3nt: TGTGCCAGCAGCGTAGGACCCCGCAGGTCCCTGATGGACGAGCAGTACTTC

v_gene: TRBV24-1
j_gene: TRBJ2-7
d_gene: .
abundance: .
CDR3aa: CATSRKGGEQYF
CDR3nt: TGTGCCACCAGTAGGAAAGGAGGCGAGCAGTACTTC

v_gene: TRBV20-1
j_gene: TRBJ2-3
d_gene: .
abundance: few
CDR3aa: CSARALQGYTDTQYF
CDR3nt: TGCAGTGCTAGAGCCCTCCAGGGATACACAGATACGCAGTATTTT

v_gene: TRBV24-1
j_gene: TRBJ2-2
d_gene: .
abundance: few
CDR3aa: CATSDFDVGGELFF
CDR3nt: TGTGCCACCAGTGATTTTGATGTTGGCGGGGAGCTGTTTTTT

v_gene: TRBV28
j_gene: TRBJ2-1
d_gene: TRBD1
abundance: few
CDR3aa: CASSPSDRVRDEQFF
CDR3nt: TGTGCCAGCAGTCCGTCGGACAGGGTGAGAGATGAGCAGTTCTTC

v_gene: TRBV12-3/TRBV12-4
j_gene: TRBJ2-5
d_gene: .
abundance: few
CDR3aa: CASSLLPSPETQYF
CDR3nt: TGTGCCAGCAGTTTGTTGCCCAGTCCGGAGACCCAGTACTTC

v_gene: TRBV2
j_gene: TRBJ2-5
d_gene: TRBD2
abundance: .
CDR3aa: CASSELRLAGGTETQYF
CDR3nt: TGTGCCAGCAGTGAGTTACGACTAGCGGGGGGTACGGAGACCCAGTACTTC

v_gene: TRBV12-3/TRBV12-4
j_gene: TRBJ1-3
d_gene: TRBD1
abundance: .
CDR3aa: CASRPRTGKGNTIYF
CDR3nt: TGTGCCAGCAGGCCTCGGACAGGGAAAGGAAACACCATATATTTT

v_gene: TRBV6-2/TRBV6-3
j_gene: TRBJ2-3
d_gene: .
abundance: .
CDR3aa: CASSYRQPGPDTQYF
CDR3nt: TGTGCCAGCAGTTACAGACAACCCGGTCCAGATACGCAGTATTTT

v_gene: TRBV4-1
j_gene: TRBJ1-2
d_gene: TRBD1
abundance: .
CDR3aa: CASSQDRDRIYGYTF
CDR3nt: TGCGCCAGCAGCCAAGACCGGGACAGAATTTATGGCTACACCTTC

v_gene: TRBV14
j_gene: TRBJ1-2
d_gene: .
abundance: .
CDR3aa: CASSLSSGYGYTF
CDR3nt: TGTGCCAGCAGCCTCAGCAGCGGATATGGCTACACCTTC

v_gene: TRBV6-1
j_gene: TRBJ1-3
d_gene: .
abundance: few
CDR3aa: CASSAAGGNTIYF
CDR3nt: TGTGCCAGCAGCGCCGCTGGCGGAAACACCATATATTTT

v_gene: TRBV4-1
j_gene: TRBJ2-6
d_gene: TRBD1
abundance: .
CDR3aa: CASSPGQGIISGANVLTF
CDR3nt: TGCGCCAGCAGCCCCGGACAGGGGATAATCTCTGGGGCCAACGTCCTGACTTTC

v_gene: TRBV9
j_gene: TRBJ2-7
d_gene: TRBD2
abundance: .
CDR3aa: CASSPGGIGEQYF
CDR3nt: TGTGCCAGCAGCCCGGGGGGTATAGGGGAGCAGTACTTC

v_gene: TRBV25-1
j_gene: TRBJ1-2
d_gene: TRBD1
abundance: .
CDR3aa: CASSKEDRAGGYTF
CDR3nt: TGTGCCAGCAGTAAAGAGGACAGGGCTGGTGGCTACACCTTC

v_gene: TRBV20-1
j_gene: TRBJ2-3
d_gene: TRBD1
abundance: .
CDR3aa: CSARDAQGAGDTQYF
CDR3nt: TGCAGTGCTAGAGATGCTCAGGGGGCGGGAGATACGCAGTATTTT

v_gene: TRBV5-8
j_gene: TRBJ2-5
d_gene: .
abundance: few
CDR3aa: CASTRWGREETQYF
CDR3nt: TGTGCCAGCACGAGGTGGGGCAGGGAAGAGACCCAGTACTTC

v_gene: TRBV10-3
j_gene: TRBJ1-2
d_gene: .
abundance: many
CDR3aa: CAISETSNYGYTF
CDR3nt: TGTGCCATCAGTGAGACCAGTAACTATGGCTACACCTTC

v_gene: TRBV5-1
j_gene: TRBJ1-5
d_gene: .
abundance: .
CDR3aa: CASSLGWTEGNQPQHF
CDR3nt: TGCGCCAGCAGCTTGGGTTGGACCGAGGGCAATCAGCCCCAGCATTTT

v_gene: TRBV9
j_gene: TRBJ2-2
d_gene: TRBD2
abundance: few
CDR3aa: CASSVRTSGANTGELFF
CDR3nt: TGTGCCAGCAGCGTACGGACTAGCGGGGCGAACACCGGGGAGCTGTTTTTT

v_gene: TRBV24-1
j_gene: TRBJ2-5
d_gene: .
abundance: .
CDR3aa: CATSDPGQKQETQYF
CDR3nt: TGTGCCACCAGTGACCCAGGACAGAAACAAGAGACCCAGTACTTC

v_gene: TRBV12-3/TRBV12-4
j_gene: TRBJ2-4
d_gene: TRBD2
abundance: many
CDR3aa: CASSYREGRANIQYF
CDR3nt: TGTGCCAGCAGCTACCGGGAGGGCAGGGCGAACATTCAGTACTTC

v_gene: TRBV9
j_gene: TRBJ2-1
d_gene: .
abundance: .
CDR3aa: CASSVVTGGYNEQFF
CDR3nt: TGTGCCAGCAGCGTAGTCACGGGCGGGTACAATGAGCAGTTCTTC

v_gene: TRBV6-2/TRBV6-3
j_gene: TRBJ1-1
d_gene: .
abundance: .
CDR3aa: CASSADKGRGEAFF
CDR3nt: TGTGCCAGCTCGGCGGATAAAGGACGGGGGGAGGCTTTCTTT

v_gene: TRBV4-1
j_gene: TRBJ2-5
d_gene: .
abundance: .
CDR3aa: CASSQALTGQETQYF
CDR3nt: TGCGCCAGCAGCCAAGCCCTGACAGGCCAAGAGACCCAGTACTTC

v_gene: TRBV6-1
j_gene: TRBJ2-7
d_gene: TRBD1
abundance: .
CDR3aa: CASWDGTGGSYEQYF
CDR3nt: TGTGCCAGTTGGGACGGCACAGGGGGCTCCTACGAGCAGTACTTC

v_gene: TRBV10-3
j_gene: TRBJ1-3
d_gene: .
abundance: .
CDR3aa: CAISESTGVGNTIYF
CDR3nt: TGTGCCATCAGTGAGTCAACGGGAGTAGGAAACACCATATATTTT

v_gene: TRBV12-3/TRBV12-4
j_gene: TRBJ2-1
d_gene: .
abundance: many
CDR3aa: CASRTGPRGAYNEQFF
CDR3nt: TGTGCCAGCCGCACCGGGCCTAGGGGAGCCTACAATGAGCAGTTCTTC

v_gene: TRBV12-3/TRBV12-4
j_gene: TRBJ2-7
d_gene: .
abundance: .
CDR3aa: CASSFGLGDYEQYF
CDR3nt: TGTGCCAGCAGTTTCGGACTGGGAGACTACGAGCAGTACTTC

v_gene: TRBV24-1
j_gene: TRBJ2-2
d_gene: TRBD1
abundance: few
CDR3aa: CATSDRYYGTGTTGELFF
CDR3nt: TGTGCCACCAGTGACAGATACTACGGGACAGGGACCACCGGGGAGCTGTTTTTT

v_gene: TRBV5-1
j_gene: TRBJ1-2
d_gene: .
abundance: .
CDR3aa: CASSTPEGGGYTF
CDR3nt: TGCGCCAGCAGCACCCCGGAGGGGGGCGGCTACACCTTC

v_gene: TRBV4-3
j_gene: TRBJ2-1
d_gene: TRBD2
abundance: few
CDR3aa: CASSPRAGAAYNEQFF
CDR3nt: TGCGCCAGCAGCCCGCGGGCGGGAGCGGCCTACAATGAGCAGTTCTTC

v_gene: TRBV9
j_gene: TRBJ2-2
d_gene: .
abundance: few
CDR3aa: CASSVGANAIGELFF
CDR3nt: TGTGCCAGCAGCGTCGGAGCGAACGCGATCGGGGAGCTGTTTTTT

v_gene: TRBV4-1
j_gene: TRBJ1-6
d_gene: .
abundance: few
CDR3aa: CASSQDPSSPLHF
CDR3nt: TGCGCCAGCAGCCAAGATCCGAGTTCACCCCTCCACTTT

v_gene: TRBV13
j_gene: TRBJ2-1
d_gene: .
abundance: .
CDR3aa: CASSPDRAPAGYNEQFF
CDR3nt: TGTGCCAGCAGCCCAGACAGGGCGCCAGCGGGTTACAATGAGCAGTTCTTC

v_gene: TRBV4-2
j_gene: TRBJ1-3
d_gene: .
abundance: .
CDR3aa: CASSQNIGSSGNTIYF
CDR3nt: TGTGCCAGCAGCCAGAATATCGGGAGCTCTGGAAACACCATATATTTT

v_gene: TRBV29-1
j_gene: TRBJ1-2
d_gene: .
abundance: .
CDR3aa: CSVHGTLYGYTF
CDR3nt: TGCAGCGTGCACGGGACACTCTATGGCTACACCTTC

v_gene: TRBV6-5
j_gene: TRBJ2-3
d_gene: .
abundance: few
CDR3aa: CASSYSSGGYTQYF
CDR3nt: TGTGCCAGCAGTTACTCGTCCGGGGGATATACGCAGTATTTT

v_gene: TRBV5-1
j_gene: TRBJ2-1
d_gene: TRBD2
abundance: .
CDR3aa: CASRPGIPGLAGVVDEQFF
CDR3nt: TGCGCCAGCAGACCAGGGATTCCGGGACTAGCGGGAGTAGTGGATGAGCAGTTCTTC

v_gene: TRBV7-9
j_gene: TRBJ2-3
d_gene: TRBD2
abundance: .
CDR3aa: CASSAGASGEQYF
CDR3nt: TGTGCCAGCAGCGCCGGGGCTAGCGGGGAGCAGTATTTT

v_gene: TRBV20-1
j_gene: TRBJ1-6
d_gene: TRBD1
abundance: few
CDR3aa: CSASRDSNSPLHF
CDR3nt: TGCAGTGCTAGCCGGGACAGTAATTCACCCCTCCACTTT

v_gene: TRBV6-6
j_gene: TRBJ2-7
d_gene: .
abundance: .
CDR3aa: CASSHRGSGYEQYF
CDR3nt: TGTGCCAGCAGCCACCGGGGCAGTGGCTACGAGCAGTACTTC

v_gene: TRBV4-1
j_gene: TRBJ2-4
d_gene: .
abundance: few
CDR3aa: CASSQERGHGQAKNIQYF
CDR3nt: TGCGCCAGCAGCCAAGAAAGAGGCCACGGGCAAGCCAAAAACATTCAGTACTTC

v_gene: TRBV6-2/TRBV6-3
j_gene: TRBJ2-1
d_gene: TRBD2
abundance: few
CDR3aa: CASSYIAGGVGNEQFF
CDR3nt: TGTGCCAGCAGTTACATAGCGGGAGGGGTTGGGAATGAGCAGTTCTTC

v_gene: TRBV6-2/TRBV6-3
j_gene: TRBJ2-7
d_gene: .
abundance: few
CDR3aa: CASRVEGAGLYEQYF
CDR3nt: TGTGCCAGCAGAGTCGAAGGGGCAGGGCTATACGAGCAGTACTTC

v_gene: TRBV7-2
j_gene: TRBJ2-3
d_gene: TRBD2
abundance: .
CDR3aa: CASSLGRAAILAGVRDTQYF
CDR3nt: TGTGCCAGCAGCTTAGGACGTGCGGCCATCCTAGCGGGAGTCAGAGATACGCAGTATTTT

v_gene: TRBV12-3/TRBV12-4
j_gene: TRBJ2-5
d_gene: TRBD2
abundance: few
CDR3aa: CASSLRAGGLETQYF
CDR3nt: TGTGCCAGCAGTTTACGGGCGGGAGGGTTAGAGACCCAGTACTTC